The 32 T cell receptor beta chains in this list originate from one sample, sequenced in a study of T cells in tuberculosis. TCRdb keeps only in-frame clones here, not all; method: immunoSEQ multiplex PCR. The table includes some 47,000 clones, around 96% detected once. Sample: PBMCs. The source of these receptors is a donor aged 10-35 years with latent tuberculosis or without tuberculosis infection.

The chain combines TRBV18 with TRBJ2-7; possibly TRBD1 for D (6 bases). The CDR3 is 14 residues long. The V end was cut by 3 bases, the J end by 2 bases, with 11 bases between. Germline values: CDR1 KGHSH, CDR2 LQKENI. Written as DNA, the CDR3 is TGTGCCAGCTCACCTTATACAGGGCCCTACGAGCAGTACTTC. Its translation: CASSPYTGPYEQYF.

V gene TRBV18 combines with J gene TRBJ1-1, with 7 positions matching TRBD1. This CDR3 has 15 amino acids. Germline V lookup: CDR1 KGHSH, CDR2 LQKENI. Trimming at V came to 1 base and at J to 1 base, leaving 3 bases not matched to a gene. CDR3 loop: CASSPHTGENTEAFF. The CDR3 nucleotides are TGTGCCAGCTCACCACATACAGGGGAGAACACTGAAGCTTTCTTT.

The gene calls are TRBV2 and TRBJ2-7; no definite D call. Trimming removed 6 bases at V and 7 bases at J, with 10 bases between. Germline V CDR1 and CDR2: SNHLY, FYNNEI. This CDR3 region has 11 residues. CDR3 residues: CASSPGGEQYF. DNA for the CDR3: TGTGCCAGCAGCCCTGGCGGAGAGCAGTACTTC.

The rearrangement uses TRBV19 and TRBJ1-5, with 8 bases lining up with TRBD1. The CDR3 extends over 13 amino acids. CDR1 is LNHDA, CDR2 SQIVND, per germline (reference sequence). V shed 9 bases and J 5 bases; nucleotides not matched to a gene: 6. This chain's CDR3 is CASDRGWDQPQHF. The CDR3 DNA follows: TGTGCCAGCGACAGGGGTTGGGATCAGCCCCAGCATTTT.

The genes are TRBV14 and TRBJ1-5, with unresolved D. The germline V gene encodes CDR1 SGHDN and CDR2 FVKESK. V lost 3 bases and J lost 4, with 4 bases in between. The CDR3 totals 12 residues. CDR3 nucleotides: TGTGCCAGCAGCCAGAGTAATCAGCCCCAGCATTTT. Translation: CASSQSNQPQHF. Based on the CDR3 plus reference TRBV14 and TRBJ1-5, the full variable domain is EAGVTQFPSHSVIEKGQTVTLRCDPISGHDNLYWYRRVMGKEIKFLLHFVKESKQDESGMPNNRFLAERTGGTYSTLKVQPAELEDSGVYFCASSQSNQPQHFGDGTRLSIL.

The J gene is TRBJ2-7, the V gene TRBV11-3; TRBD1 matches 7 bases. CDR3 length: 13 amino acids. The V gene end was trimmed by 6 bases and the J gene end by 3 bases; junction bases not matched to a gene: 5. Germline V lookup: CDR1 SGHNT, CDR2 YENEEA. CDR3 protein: CASSWGQNYEQYF. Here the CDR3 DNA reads TGTGCCAGCAGTTGGGGACAGAACTACGAGCAGTACTTC.

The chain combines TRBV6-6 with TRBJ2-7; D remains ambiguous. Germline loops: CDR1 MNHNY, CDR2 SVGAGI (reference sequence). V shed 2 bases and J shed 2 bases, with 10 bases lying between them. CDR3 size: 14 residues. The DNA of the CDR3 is TGTGCCAGCAGTTACGGAGCCTCCCCCTACGAGCAGTACTTC. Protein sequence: CASSYGASPYEQYF.

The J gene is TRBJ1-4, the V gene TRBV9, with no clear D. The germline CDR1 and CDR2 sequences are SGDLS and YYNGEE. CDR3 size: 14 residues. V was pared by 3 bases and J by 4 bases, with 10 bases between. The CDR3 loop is CASSARVHNEKLFF. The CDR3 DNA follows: TGTGCCAGCAGCGCCCGTGTACATAATGAAAAACTGTTTTTT.

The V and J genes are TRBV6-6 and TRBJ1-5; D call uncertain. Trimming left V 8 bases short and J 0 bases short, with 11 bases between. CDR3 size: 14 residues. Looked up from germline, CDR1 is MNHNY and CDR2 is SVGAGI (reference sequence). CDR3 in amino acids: CASVAGISNQPQHF. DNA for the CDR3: TGTGCCAGCGTGGCAGGAATTAGCAATCAGCCCCAGCATTTT.

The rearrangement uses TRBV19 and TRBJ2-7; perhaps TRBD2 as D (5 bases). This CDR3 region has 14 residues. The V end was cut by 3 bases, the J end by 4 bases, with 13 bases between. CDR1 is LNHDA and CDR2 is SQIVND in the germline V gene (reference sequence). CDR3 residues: CASSIGHGVYEQYF. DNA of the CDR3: TGTGCCAGTAGTATTGGCCACGGGGTATACGAGCAGTACTTC.

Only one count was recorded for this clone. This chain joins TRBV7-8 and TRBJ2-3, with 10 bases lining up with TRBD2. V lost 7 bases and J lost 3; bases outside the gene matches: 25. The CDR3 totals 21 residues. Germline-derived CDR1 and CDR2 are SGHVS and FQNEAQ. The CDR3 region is CASTQPGLAGAYRGETDTQYF. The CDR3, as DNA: TGTGCCAGCACCCAACCGGGGCTAGCGGGAGCCTATAGGGGGGAAACAGATACGCAGTATTTT.

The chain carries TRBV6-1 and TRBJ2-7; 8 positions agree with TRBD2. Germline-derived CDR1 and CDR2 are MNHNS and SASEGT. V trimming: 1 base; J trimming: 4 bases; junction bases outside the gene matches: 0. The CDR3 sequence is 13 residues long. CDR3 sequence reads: CASSEGGRYEQYF. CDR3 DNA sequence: TGTGCCAGCAGTGAAGGCGGGAGGTACGAGCAGTACTTC.

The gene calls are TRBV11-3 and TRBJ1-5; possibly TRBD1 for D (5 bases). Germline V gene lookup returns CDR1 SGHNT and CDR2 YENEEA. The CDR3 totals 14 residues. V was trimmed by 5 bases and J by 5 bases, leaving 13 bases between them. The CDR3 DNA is TGTGCCAGCAGCCAAAGGGGATTCTATCAGCCCCAGCATTTT. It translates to CASSQRGFYQPQHF.

For the CDR3, the DNA is TGCGCCAGCAGCGATTCAGGTACCTATAAAGCTTTCTTT. Translating it yields CASSDSGTYKAFF. V and J are TRBV5-1 and TRBJ1-1, with unresolved D. Trimming shortened V by 4 bases and J by 9 bases, and 16 bases separated the two germline ends. The CDR3 extends over 13 amino acids. Per germline, CDR1 SGHRS and CDR2 YFSETQ.

CDR3 coding DNA: TGTGCCAGCAGCTCGGGACTAGCGGGAGTAAGCACCGGGGAGCTGTTTTTT. This encodes CASSSGLAGVSTGELFF. This chain uses TRBV11-3 with TRBJ2-2; 14 nucleotides match TRBD2. Germline V gene lookup returns CDR1 SGHNT and CDR2 YENEEA. The trim removed 4 bases at V and 4 bases at J, leaving 5 bases unmatched. There are 17 residues in the CDR3. Looking up the rest from reference TRBV11-3 and TRBJ2-2 gives the full variable domain: EAGVVQSPRYKIIEKKQPVAFWCNPISGHNTLYWYLQNLGQGPELLIRYENEEAVDDSQLPKDRFSAERLKGVDSTLKIQPAELGDSAVYLCASSSGLAGVSTGELFFGEGSRLTVL.

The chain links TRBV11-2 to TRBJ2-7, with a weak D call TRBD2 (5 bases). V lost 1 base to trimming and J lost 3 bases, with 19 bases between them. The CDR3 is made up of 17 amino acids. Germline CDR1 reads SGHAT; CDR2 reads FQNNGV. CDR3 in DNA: TGTGCCAGCAGCTTAGGTATCCCGAGAGGACGGGGCTACGAGCAGTACTTC. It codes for CASSLGIPRGRGYEQYF.

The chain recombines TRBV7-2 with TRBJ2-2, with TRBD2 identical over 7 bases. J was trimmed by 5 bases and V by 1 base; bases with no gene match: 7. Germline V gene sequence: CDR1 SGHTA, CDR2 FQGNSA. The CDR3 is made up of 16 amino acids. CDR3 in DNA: TGTGCCAGCAGCTTAGAGAGCGGGGATGTTACCGGGGAGCTGTTTTTT. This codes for CASSLESGDVTGELFF.

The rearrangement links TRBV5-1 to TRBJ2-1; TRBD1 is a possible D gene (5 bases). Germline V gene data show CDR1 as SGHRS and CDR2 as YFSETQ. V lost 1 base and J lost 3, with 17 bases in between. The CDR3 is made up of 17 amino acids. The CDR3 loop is CASSLTIQARSYNEQFF. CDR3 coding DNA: TGCGCCAGCAGCTTGACGATACAGGCCCGAAGCTACAATGAGCAGTTCTTC.

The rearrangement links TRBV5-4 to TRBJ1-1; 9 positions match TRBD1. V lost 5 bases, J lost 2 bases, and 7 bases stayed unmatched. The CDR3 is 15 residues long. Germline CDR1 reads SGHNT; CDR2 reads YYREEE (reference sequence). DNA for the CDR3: TGTGCCAGCAGTCCTTACAGGGGGCGAAACACTGAAGCTTTCTTT. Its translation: CASSPYRGRNTEAFF.

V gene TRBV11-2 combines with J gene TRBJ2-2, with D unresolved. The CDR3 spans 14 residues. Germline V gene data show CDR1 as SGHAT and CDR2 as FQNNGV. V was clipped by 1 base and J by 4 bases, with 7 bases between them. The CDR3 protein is CASSLGLPTGELFF. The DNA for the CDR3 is TGTGCCAGCAGCTTAGGACTTCCCACCGGGGAGCTGTTTTTT.

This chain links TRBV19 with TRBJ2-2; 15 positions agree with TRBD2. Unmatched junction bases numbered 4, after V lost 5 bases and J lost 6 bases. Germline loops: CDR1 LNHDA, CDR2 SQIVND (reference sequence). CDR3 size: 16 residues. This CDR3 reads CASSRGLAGGAGELFF. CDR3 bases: TGTGCCAGTAGTCGGGGACTAGCGGGAGGAGCCGGGGAGCTGTTTTTT.

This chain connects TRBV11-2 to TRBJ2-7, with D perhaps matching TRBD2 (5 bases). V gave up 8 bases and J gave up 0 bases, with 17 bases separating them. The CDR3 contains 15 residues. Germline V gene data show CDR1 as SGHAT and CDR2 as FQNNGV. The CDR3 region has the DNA TGTGCCAGCGACTTCGGAGTCGGGAACTCCTACGAGCAGTACTTC. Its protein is CASDFGVGNSYEQYF.

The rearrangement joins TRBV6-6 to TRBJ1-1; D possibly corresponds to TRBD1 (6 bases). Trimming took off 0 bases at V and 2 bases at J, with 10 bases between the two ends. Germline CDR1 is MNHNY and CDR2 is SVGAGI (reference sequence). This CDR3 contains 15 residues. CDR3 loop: CASSYSGQTNTEAFF. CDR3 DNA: TGTGCCAGCAGTTACTCGGGACAAACTAACACTGAAGCTTTCTTT.

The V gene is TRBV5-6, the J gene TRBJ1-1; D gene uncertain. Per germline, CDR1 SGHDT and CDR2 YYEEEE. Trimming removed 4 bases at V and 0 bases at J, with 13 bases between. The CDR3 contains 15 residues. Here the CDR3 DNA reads TGTGCCAGCAGCCAATTGACATCCATGAACACTGAAGCTTTCTTT. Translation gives CASSQLTSMNTEAFF.

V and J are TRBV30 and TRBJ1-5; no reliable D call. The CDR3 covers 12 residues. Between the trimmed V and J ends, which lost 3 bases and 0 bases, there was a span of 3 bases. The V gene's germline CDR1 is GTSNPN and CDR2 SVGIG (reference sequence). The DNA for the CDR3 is TGTGCCTGGAGCTATAGCAATCAGCCCCAGCATTTT. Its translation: CAWSYSNQPQHF.

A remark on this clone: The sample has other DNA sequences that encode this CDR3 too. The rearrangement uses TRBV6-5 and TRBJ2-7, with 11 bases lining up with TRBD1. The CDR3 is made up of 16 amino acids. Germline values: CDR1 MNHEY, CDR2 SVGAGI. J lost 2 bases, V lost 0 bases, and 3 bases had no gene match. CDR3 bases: TGTGCCAGCAGTTACTCCGGGACAGGGGGGACCTACGAGCAGTACTTC. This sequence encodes CASSYSGTGGTYEQYF.

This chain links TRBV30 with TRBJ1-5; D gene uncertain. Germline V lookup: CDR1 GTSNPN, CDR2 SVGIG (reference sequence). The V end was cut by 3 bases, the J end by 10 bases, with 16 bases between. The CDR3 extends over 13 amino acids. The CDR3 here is CAWSTDARVPQHF. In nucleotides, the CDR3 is TGTGCCTGGAGCACAGACGCGAGAGTCCCCCAGCATTTT. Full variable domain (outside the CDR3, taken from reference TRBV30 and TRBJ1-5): SQTIHQWPATLVQPVGSPLSLECTVEGTSNPNLYWYRQAAGRGLQLLFYSVGIGQISSEVPQNLSASRPQDRQFILSSKKLLLSDSGFYLCAWSTDARVPQHFGDGTRLSIL.

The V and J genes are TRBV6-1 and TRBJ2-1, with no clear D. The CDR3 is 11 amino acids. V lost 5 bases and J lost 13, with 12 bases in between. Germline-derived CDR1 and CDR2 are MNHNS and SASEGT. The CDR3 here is CASSWSTLQFF. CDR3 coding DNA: TGTGCCAGCAGTTGGTCCACCCTACAGTTCTTC.

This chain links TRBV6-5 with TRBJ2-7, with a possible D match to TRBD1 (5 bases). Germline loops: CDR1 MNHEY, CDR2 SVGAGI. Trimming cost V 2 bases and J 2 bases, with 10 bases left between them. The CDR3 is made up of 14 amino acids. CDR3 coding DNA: TGTGCCAGCAGTTACAAACAGGCGACCTACGAGCAGTACTTC. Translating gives CASSYKQATYEQYF.

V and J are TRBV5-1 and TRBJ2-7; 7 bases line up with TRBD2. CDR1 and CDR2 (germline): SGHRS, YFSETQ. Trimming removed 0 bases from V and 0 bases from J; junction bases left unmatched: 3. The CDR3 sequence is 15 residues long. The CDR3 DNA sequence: TGCGCCAGCAGCTTGGCTCTAGCGGTCTCCTACGAGCAGTACTTC. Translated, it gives CASSLALAVSYEQYF.

As DNA, the CDR3 is TGTGCCAGCAGACACCTAGAGAGCTATGGCTACACCTTC. Its protein is CASRHLESYGYTF. The chain couples TRBV2 to TRBJ1-2; D gene uncertain. Per the germline V gene, CDR1 is SNHLY and CDR2 is FYNNEI. Between the trimmed V and J ends, which lost 6 bases and 4 bases, there was a span of 12 bases. The CDR3 totals 13 residues.

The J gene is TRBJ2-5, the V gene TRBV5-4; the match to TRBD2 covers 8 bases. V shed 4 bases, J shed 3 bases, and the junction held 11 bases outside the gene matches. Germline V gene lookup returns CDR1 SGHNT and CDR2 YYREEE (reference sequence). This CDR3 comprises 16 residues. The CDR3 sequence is CASSGSGLGEEETQYF. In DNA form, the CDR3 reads TGTGCCAGCAGCGGATCGGGACTAGGAGAGGAAGAGACCCAGTACTTC.